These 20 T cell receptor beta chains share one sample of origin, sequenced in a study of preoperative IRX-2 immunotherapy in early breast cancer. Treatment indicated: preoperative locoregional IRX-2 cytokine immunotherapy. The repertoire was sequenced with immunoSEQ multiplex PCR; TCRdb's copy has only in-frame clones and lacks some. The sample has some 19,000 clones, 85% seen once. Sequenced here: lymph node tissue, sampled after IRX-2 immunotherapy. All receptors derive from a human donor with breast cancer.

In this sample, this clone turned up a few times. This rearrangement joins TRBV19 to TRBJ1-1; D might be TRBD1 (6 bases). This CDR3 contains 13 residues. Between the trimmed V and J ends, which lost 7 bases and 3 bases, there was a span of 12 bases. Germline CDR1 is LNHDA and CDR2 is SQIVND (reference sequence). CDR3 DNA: TGTGCCAGTAAGGGGGGGTGGTACACTGAAGCTTTCTTT. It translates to CASKGGWYTEAFF.

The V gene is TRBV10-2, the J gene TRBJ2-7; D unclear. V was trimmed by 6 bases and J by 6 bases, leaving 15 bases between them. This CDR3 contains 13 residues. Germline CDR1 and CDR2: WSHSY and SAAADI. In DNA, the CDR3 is TGCGCCAGCAGCCGATGGACGTTAGGCGAGCAGTACTTC. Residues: CASSRWTLGEQYF.

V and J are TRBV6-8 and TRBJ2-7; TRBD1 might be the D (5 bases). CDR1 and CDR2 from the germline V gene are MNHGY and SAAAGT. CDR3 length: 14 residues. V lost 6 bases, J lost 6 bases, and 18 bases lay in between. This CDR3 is CASSPPQGLAEQYF. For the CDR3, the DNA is TGTGCCAGCAGCCCCCCGCAGGGTCTTGCCGAGCAGTACTTC.

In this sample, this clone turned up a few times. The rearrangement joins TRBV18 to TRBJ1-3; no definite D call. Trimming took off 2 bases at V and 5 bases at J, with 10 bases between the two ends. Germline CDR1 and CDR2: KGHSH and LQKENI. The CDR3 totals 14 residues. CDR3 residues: CASSPSRVRNTIYF. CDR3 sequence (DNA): TGTGCCAGCTCACCAAGTCGGGTTCGAAACACCATATATTTT. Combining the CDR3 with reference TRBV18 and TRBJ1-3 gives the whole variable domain NAGVMQNPRHLVRRRGQEARLRCSPMKGHSHVYWYRQLPEEGLKFMVYLQKENIIDESGMPKERFSAEFPKEGPSILRIQQVVRGDSAAYFCASSPSRVRNTIYFGEGSWLTVV.

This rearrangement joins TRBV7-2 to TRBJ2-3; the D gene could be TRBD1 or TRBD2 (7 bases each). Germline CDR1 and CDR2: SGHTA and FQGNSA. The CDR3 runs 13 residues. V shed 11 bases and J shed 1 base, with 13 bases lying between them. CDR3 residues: CAGTTGGTDTQYF. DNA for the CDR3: TGTGCCGGGACTACAGGGGGCACAGATACGCAGTATTTT.

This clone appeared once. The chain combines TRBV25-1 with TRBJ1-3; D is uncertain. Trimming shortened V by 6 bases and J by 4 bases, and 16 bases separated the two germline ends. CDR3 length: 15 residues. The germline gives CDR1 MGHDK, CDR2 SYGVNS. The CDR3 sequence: CASSTGLAEGNTIYF. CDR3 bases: TGTGCCAGCAGCACGGGGTTGGCGGAAGGAAACACCATATATTTT.

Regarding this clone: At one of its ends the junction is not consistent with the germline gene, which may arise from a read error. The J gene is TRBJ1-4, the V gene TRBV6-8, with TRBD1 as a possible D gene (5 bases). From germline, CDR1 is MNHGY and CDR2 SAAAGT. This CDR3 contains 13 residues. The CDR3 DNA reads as TGTGCCATCAGTAGACAGATCCTTGAAAAACTGTTTTTT. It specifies CAISRQILEKLFF.

The CDR3 bases are TGTGCCAGCAGTTTGCGGGTAACAGATACGCAGTATTTT. Its protein product is CASSLRVTDTQYF. The V gene is TRBV27, the J gene TRBJ2-3; tentatively, D is TRBD2 (5 bases). Trimming shortened V by 3 bases and J by 3 bases, and 7 bases separated the two germline ends. This CDR3 is built from 13 residues. Germline V CDR1 and CDR2: MNHEY, SMNVEV (reference sequence).

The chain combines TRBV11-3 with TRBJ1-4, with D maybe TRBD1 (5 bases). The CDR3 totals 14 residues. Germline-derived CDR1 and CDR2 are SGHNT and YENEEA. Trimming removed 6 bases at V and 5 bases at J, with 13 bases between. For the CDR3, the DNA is TGTGCCAGCAGTTGGGACGGGTTAAATGAAAAACTGTTTTTT. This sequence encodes CASSWDGLNEKLFF. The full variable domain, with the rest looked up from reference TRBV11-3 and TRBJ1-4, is EAGVVQSPRYKIIEKKQPVAFWCNPISGHNTLYWYLQNLGQGPELLIRYENEEAVDDSQLPKDRFSAERLKGVDSTLKIQPAELGDSAVYLCASSWDGLNEKLFFGSGTQLSVL.

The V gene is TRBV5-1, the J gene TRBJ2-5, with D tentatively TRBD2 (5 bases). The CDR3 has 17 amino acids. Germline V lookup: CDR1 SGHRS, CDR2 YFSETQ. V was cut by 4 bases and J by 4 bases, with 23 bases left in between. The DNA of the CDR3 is TGCGCCAGCAGCGGTTTAGCCCGCGAATTAAGCGGAGAGACCCAGTACTTC. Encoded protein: CASSGLARELSGETQYF.

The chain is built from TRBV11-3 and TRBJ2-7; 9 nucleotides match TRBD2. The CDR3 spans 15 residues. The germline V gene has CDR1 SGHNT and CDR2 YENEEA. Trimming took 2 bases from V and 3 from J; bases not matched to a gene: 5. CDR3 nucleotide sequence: TGTGCCAGCAGCTTACGGCGGGAGGGCCTCTACGAGCAGTACTTC. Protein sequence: CASSLRREGLYEQYF.

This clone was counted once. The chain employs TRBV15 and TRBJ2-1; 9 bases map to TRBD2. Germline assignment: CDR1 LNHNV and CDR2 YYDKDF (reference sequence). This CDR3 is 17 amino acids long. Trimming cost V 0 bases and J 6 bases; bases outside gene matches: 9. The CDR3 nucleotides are TGTGCCACCAGCAGAGATCGTGGGCGGGAGGGAGGCAATGAGCAGTTCTTC. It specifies CATSRDRGREGGNEQFF.

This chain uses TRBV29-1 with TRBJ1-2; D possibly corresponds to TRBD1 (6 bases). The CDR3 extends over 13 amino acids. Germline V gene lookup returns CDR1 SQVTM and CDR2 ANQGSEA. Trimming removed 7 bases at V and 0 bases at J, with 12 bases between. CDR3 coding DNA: TGCAGCGCGTTACAGGGTACTAACTATGGCTACACCTTC. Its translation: CSALQGTNYGYTF.

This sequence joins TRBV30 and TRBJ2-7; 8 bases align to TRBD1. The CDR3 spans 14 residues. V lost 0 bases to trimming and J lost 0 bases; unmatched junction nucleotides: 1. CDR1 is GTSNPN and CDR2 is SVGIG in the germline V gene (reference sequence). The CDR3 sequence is CAWSVGTGSYEQYF. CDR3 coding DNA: TGTGCCTGGAGTGTGGGGACAGGCTCCTACGAGCAGTACTTC.

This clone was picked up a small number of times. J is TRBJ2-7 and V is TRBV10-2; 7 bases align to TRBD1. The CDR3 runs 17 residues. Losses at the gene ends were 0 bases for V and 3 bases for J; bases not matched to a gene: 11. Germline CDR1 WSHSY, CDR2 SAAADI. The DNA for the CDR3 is TGCGCCAGCAGTGAGTCGATCGCTTCCGGGACAGTCTACGAGCAGTACTTC. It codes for CASSESIASGTVYEQYF.

The CDR3 spells CASSGMGGSWYEQYF. The DNA for the CDR3 is TGTGCCAGCAGTGGGATGGGTGGGTCATGGTACGAGCAGTACTTC. This rearrangement joins TRBV6-8 to TRBJ2-7; D remains ambiguous. In germline, CDR1 is MNHGY, CDR2 SAAAGT. The CDR3 extends over 15 amino acids. Trimming took 5 bases from V and 4 from J, leaving 18 bases between them.

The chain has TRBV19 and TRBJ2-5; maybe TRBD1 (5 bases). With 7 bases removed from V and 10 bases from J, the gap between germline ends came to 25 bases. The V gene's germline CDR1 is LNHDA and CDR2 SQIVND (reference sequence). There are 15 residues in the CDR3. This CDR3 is CASTRNGQALQGQYF. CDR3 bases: TGTGCCAGTACAAGAAATGGGCAGGCCCTCCAGGGCCAGTACTTC.

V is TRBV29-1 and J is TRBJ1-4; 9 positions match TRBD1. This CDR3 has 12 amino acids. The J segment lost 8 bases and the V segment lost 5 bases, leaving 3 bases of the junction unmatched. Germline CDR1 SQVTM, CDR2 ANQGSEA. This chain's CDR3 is CSVRDRVEKLFF. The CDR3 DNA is TGCAGCGTTCGGGACAGGGTAGAAAAACTGTTTTTT.

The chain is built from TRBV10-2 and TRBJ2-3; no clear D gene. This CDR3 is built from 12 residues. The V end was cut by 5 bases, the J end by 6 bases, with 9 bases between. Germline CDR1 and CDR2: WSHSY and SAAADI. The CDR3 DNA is TGCGCCAGCAGTTTGACCGGGGATACGCAGTATTTT. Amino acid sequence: CASSLTGDTQYF.

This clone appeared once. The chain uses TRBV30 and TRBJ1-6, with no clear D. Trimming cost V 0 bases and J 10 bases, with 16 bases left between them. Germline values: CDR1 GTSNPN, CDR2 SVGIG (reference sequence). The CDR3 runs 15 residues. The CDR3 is CAWSVDLKIGSPLHF. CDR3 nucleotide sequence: TGTGCCTGGAGTGTAGATTTAAAGATAGGCTCACCCCTCCACTTT.